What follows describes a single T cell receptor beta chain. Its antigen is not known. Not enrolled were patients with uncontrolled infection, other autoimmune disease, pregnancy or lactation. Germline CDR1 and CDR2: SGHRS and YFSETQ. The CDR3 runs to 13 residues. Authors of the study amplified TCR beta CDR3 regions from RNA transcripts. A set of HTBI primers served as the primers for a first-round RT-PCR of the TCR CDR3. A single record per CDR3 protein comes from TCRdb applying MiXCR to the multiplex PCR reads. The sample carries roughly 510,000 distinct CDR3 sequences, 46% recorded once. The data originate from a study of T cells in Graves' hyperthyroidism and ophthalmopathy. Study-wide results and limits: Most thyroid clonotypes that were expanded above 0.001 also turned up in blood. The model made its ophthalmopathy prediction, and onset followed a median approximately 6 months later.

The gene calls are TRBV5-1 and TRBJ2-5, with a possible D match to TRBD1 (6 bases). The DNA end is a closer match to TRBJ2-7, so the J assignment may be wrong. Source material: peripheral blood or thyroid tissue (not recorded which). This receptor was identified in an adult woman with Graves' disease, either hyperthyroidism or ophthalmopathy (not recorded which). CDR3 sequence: CASSRDTQYEQYF. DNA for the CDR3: TGCGCCAGCAGCCGGGACACACAATACGAGCAGTACTTC.